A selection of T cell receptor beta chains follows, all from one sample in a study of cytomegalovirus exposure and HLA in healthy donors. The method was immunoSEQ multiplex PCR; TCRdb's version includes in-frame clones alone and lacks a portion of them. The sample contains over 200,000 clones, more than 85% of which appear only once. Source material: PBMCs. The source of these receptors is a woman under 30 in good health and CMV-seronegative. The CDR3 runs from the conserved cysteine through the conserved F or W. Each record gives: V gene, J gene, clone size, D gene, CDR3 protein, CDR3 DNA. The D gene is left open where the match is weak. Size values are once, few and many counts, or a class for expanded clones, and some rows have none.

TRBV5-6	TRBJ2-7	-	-	CASSRRTRDYEQYF	TGTGCCAGCAGTCGTCGCACCAGGGACTACGAGCAGTACTTC
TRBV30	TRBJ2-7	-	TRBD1	CAWSVPLRTLQGWAYEQYF	TGTGCCTGGAGTGTACCCTTAAGAACACTACAGGGGTGGGCCTACGAGCAGTACTTC
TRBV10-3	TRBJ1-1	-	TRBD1	CATHHEGGQGAFF	TGTGCCACCCACCATGAGGGGGGACAGGGAGCTTTCTTT
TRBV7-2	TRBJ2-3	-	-	CASSLAYTDTQYF	TGTGCCAGCAGCTTAGCGTACACAGATACGCAGTATTTT
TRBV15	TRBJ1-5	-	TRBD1	CATREGAPLQPQHF	TGTGCCACCAGGGAGGGGGCCCCGTTGCAGCCCCAGCATTTT
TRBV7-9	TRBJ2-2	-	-	CASSSGSDKPGELFF	TGTGCCAGCAGCTCGGGGTCTGACAAACCCGGGGAGCTGTTTTTT
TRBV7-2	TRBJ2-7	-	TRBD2	CASSSGLAAYEQYF	TGTGCCAGCAGCTCCGGACTAGCTGCCTACGAGCAGTACTTC
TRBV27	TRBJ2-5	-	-	CASSLDRSQETQYF	TGTGCCAGCAGTTTAGACAGGTCCCAAGAGACCCAGTACTTC
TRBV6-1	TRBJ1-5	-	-	CASSEGASQPQHF	TGTGCCAGCAGTGAGGGGGCGAGTCAGCCCCAGCATTTT
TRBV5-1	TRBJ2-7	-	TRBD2	CASSLVTSGGYEQYF	TGCGCCAGCAGCTTGGTTACTAGCGGCGGCTACGAGCAGTACTTC
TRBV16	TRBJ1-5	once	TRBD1	CASSPEGAGNQPQHF	TGTGCCAGCAGCCCCGAGGGGGCGGGCAATCAGCCCCAGCATTTT
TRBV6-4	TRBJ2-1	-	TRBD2	CASSRRGGISYNEQFF	TGTGCCAGCAGCCGGCGCGGGGGGATATCCTACAATGAGCAGTTCTTC
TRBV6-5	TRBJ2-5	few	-	CASSNRSSGAQYF	TGTGCCAGCAGTAACAGGAGTTCGGGGGCCCAGTACTTC
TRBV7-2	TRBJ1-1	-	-	CASSRQSYTEAFF	TGTGCCAGCAGTCGACAGTCTTACACTGAAGCTTTCTTT
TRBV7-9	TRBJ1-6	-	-	CSSSLGGLNSPLHF	TGTTCCAGCAGCTTAGGGGGGCTTAATTCACCCCTCCACTTT
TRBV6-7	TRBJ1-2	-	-	CASPRTLVGYTF	TGTGCCAGCCCACGAACTTTGGTCGGCTACACCTTC
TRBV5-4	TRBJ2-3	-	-	CASSFLSVGDTQYF	TGTGCCAGCAGCTTCTTGTCGGTCGGAGATACGCAGTATTTT
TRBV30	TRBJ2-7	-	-	CAWSVGGTVYEQYF	TGTGCCTGGAGTGTAGGCGGGACAGTATACGAGCAGTACTTC
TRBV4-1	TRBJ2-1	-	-	CASSYMGFSSSYNEQFF	TGCGCCAGCAGCTACATGGGTTTTAGCAGCTCCTACAATGAGCAGTTCTTC
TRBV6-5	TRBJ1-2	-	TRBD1	CASSYGSGQGAGGYTF	TGTGCCAGCAGTTACGGTTCCGGACAGGGGGCGGGAGGCTACACCTTC
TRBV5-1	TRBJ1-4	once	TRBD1	CASSSGQGEEKLFF	TGCGCCAGCAGCTCGGGACAGGGGGAGGAAAAACTGTTTTTT
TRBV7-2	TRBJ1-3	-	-	CASSSTPNGGNTIYF	TGTGCCAGCAGCTCCACGCCGAACGGTGGAAACACCATATATTTT
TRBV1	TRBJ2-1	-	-	CTSSQDTRVFGNEQFF	TGCACCAGCAGCCAAGATACGAGAGTCTTTGGCAATGAGCAGTTCTTC
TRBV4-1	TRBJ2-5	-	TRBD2	CASSQVGAGGSETQYF	TGCGCCAGCAGCCAAGTTGGAGCGGGAGGATCAGAGACCCAGTACTTC
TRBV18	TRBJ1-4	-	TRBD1	CASSPLQGTNEKLFF	TGTGCCAGCTCACCATTACAGGGGACTAATGAAAAACTGTTTTTT
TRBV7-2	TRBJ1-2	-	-	CASSLGGSLDYGYTF	TGTGCCAGCAGCTTAGGAGGGTCCCTGGACTATGGCTACACCTTC
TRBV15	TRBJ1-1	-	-	CATSSQKYTEAFF	TGTGCCACCAGCAGCCAGAAATACACTGAAGCTTTCTTT
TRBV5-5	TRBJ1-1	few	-	CASSSPRVSTEAFF	TGTGCCAGCAGCTCCCCGCGGGTGAGCACTGAAGCTTTCTTT
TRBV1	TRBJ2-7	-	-	CTSSPNSCGQPSYEQYF	TGCACCAGCAGCCCGAACTCATGTGGACAGCCTTCCTACGAGCAGTACTTC
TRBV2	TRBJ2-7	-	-	CASSERPGPSYEQYF	TGTGCCAGCAGTGAAAGGCCAGGGCCTAGCTACGAGCAGTACTTC
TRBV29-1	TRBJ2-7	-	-	CSVKGSYEQYF	TGCAGCGTTAAAGGGTCCTACGAGCAGTACTTC
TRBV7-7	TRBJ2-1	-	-	CASSTGLYNEQFF	TGTGCCAGCAGCACCGGGTTATACAATGAGCAGTTCTTC
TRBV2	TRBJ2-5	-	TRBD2	CASSTRTSGGAKTQYF	TGTGCCAGCAGTACTCGGACTAGCGGGGGGGCTAAGACCCAGTACTTC
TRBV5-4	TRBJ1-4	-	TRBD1	CASTGGGEKLFF	TGTGCCAGCACAGGGGGTGGTGAAAAACTGTTTTTT
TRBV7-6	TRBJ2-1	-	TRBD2	CASSGQGGSSYNEQFF	TGTGCCAGCAGCGGGCAGGGCGGGAGTTCCTACAATGAGCAGTTCTTC
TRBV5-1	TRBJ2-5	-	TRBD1	CASSLVGTGGWETQYF	TGCGCCAGCAGCTTGGTAGGGACAGGGGGTTGGGAGACCCAGTACTTC
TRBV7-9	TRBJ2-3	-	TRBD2	CASSPLAGGPDTQYF	TGTGCCAGCAGCCCACTAGCGGGGGGGCCGGATACGCAGTATTTT
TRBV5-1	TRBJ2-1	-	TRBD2	CASSLGLLYRGNNEQFF	TGCGCCAGCAGCCTGGGACTACTGTATAGAGGGAACAATGAGCAGTTCTTC
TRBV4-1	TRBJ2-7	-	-	CASSYAGDEQYF	TGCGCCAGCAGCTACGCAGGGGACGAGCAGTACTTC
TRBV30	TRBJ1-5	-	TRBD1	CAWSGGQGAASNQPQHF	TGTGCCTGGAGCGGCGGACAGGGTGCGGCGAGCAATCAGCCCCAGCATTTT
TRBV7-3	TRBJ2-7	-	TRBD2	CASSLTAGGDYEQYF	TGTGCCAGCAGCTTAACAGCGGGAGGTGACTACGAGCAGTACTTC
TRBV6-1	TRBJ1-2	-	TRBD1	CASSERGTGPYGYTF	TGTGCCAGCAGTGAACGAGGGACAGGCCCCTATGGCTACACCTTC
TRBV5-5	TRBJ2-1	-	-	CASSPPSYNEQFF	TGTGCCAGCAGCCCCCCTTCCTACAATGAGCAGTTCTTC
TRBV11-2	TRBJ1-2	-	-	CASSFADFLDGYTF	TGTGCCAGCAGCTTCGCGGATTTCTTGGATGGCTACACCTTC
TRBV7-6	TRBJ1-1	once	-	CASSPGLGNTEAFF	TGTGCCAGCAGCCCTGGACTGGGGAACACTGAAGCTTTCTTT
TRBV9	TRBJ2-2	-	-	CASSVDPANTGELFF	TGTGCCAGCAGCGTAGATCCAGCGAACACCGGGGAGCTGTTTTTT
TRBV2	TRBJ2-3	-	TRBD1	CASSLTGTGNTDTQYF	TGTGCCAGCAGTCTTACCGGGACAGGGAACACAGATACGCAGTATTTT
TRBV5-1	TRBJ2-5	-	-	CASSLDTGQDETQYF	TGCGCCAGCAGCTTGGATACAGGGCAGGACGAGACCCAGTACTTC
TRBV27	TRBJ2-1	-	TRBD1	CASKRDRGSNEQFF	TGTGCCAGCAAGAGGGACAGGGGTAGCAATGAGCAGTTCTTC
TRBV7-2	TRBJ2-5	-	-	CASSLEGSGQETQYF	TGTGCCAGCAGCTTAGAAGGGAGTGGACAAGAGACCCAGTACTTC
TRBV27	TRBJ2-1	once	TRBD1	CASSFAVGQAPKQFF	TGTGCCAGCAGTTTCGCCGTCGGACAGGCCCCTAAGCAGTTCTTC
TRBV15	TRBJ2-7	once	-	CATSRDEGYEQYF	TGTGCCACCAGCAGAGATGAGGGTTACGAGCAGTACTTC
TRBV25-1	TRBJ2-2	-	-	CASSEGRGTGKSTGELFF	TGTGCCAGCAGTGAGGGGAGGGGGACAGGCAAGAGCACCGGGGAGCTGTTTTTT
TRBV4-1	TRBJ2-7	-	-	CASSQVEGNSYEQYF	TGCGCCAGCAGCCAAGTGGAGGGAAACTCCTACGAGCAGTACTTC
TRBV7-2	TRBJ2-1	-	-	CASSPDSSYNEQFF	TGTGCCAGCAGCCCGGACAGTTCCTACAATGAGCAGTTCTTC
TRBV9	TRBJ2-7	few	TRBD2	CASSVAGGGAYEQYF	TGTGCCAGCAGCGTAGCTGGCGGGGGGGCCTACGAGCAGTACTTC
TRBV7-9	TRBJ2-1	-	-	CASSLVRNEQFF	TGTGCCAGCAGCTTAGTCAGGAATGAGCAGTTCTTC